These 9 T cell receptor beta chains were sequenced from one sample in a study of blood T cell repertoires in COVID-19. Data came from immunoSEQ multiplex PCR; TCRdb stores just in-frame clones and leaves some out. This repertoire shows around 300,000 clones, 70% to 90% found once; its top ten account for 5.3%. Source material: PBMCs or T cells enriched from blood (not recorded which). Source of these receptors: a woman aged 25 to 39 who had recovered from COVID-19.

This chain joins TRBV7-8 and TRBJ1-2; D uncertain. The germline CDR1 and CDR2 sequences are SGHVS and FQNEAQ. The length of the CDR3 is 15 residues. V was shortened by 1 base and J by 0 bases, with 9 bases between the two germline ends. The CDR3 sequence: CASSLGALANYGYTF. The CDR3 DNA sequence: TGTGCCAGCAGCTTAGGGGCACTTGCTAACTATGGCTACACCTTC.

The chain has TRBV12-3 or TRBV12-4 and TRBJ2-2, with 7 bases that match TRBD1. J was trimmed by 7 bases and V by 5 bases; bases with no gene match: 4. This CDR3 comprises 13 residues. CDR3 residues: CASSRTGVGELFF. CDR3 in DNA: TGTGCCAGCAGTCGTACAGGGGTCGGGGAGCTGTTTTTT.

The V call is TRBV4-3, the J call TRBJ1-2; perhaps TRBD1 as D (5 bases). V lost 0 bases, J lost 5 bases, and 13 bases lay in between. The CDR3 spans 15 residues. Germline CDR1 and CDR2: LGHNA and YSLEER. Here the CDR3 DNA reads TGCGCCAGCAGCCAAGATCCGACAGAGATATATGGCTACACCTTC. Translating gives CASSQDPTEIYGYTF.

The chain links TRBV18 to TRBJ1-3, with 7 bases identical to TRBD1. Per the germline V gene, CDR1 is KGHSH and CDR2 is LQKENI. The V gene end was trimmed by 6 bases and the J gene end by 1 base; junction bases not matched to a gene: 9. The CDR3 extends over 16 amino acids. The CDR3 spells CASSFERQGSGNTIYF. The CDR3 nucleotides are TGTGCCAGCTCTTTCGAAAGACAGGGATCTGGAAACACCATATATTTT.

The rearrangement uses TRBV11-2 and TRBJ1-2; tentative D call: TRBD1 (6 bases). Germline loops: CDR1 SGHAT, CDR2 FQNNGV. Trimming left V 4 bases short and J 3 bases short, with 12 bases between. The CDR3 runs 14 residues. CDR3 sequence: CASSSGGADYGYTF. The CDR3, as DNA: TGTGCCAGCAGCTCTGGGGGCGCCGACTATGGCTACACCTTC.

This clone appeared once. This sequence joins TRBV7-3 and TRBJ1-2; TRBD1 matches 7 bases. CDR1 is SGHTA and CDR2 is FQGTGA in the germline V gene. There are 13 residues in the CDR3. Trimming at V came to 3 bases and at J to 8 bases, leaving 6 bases not matched to a gene. CDR3 in amino acids: CASSFQGVAGYTF. The CDR3 DNA reads TGTGCCAGCAGCTTCCAGGGGGTTGCCGGCTACACCTTC.

This chain connects TRBV6-1 to TRBJ1-2; the match to TRBD1 covers 8 bases. Trimming removed 6 bases from V and 8 bases from J; junction bases left unmatched: 8. CDR3 length: 13 residues. Per the germline V gene, CDR1 is MNHNS and CDR2 is SASEGT. The chain's CDR3 is CASSWGQDRGYTF. The CDR3 DNA follows: TGTGCCAGCAGCTGGGGACAGGATCGAGGCTACACCTTC.

The DNA of the CDR3 is TGTGCCATCGCCCCGGGCCCCCAGGCGGGCACTGAAGCTTTCTTT. It yields the protein CAIAPGPQAGTEAFF. The rearrangement joins TRBV10-3 to TRBJ1-1; D gene unclear. In germline, CDR1 is ENHRY, CDR2 SYGVKD. This CDR3 contains 15 residues. The V end was cut by 8 bases, the J end by 4 bases, with 20 bases between.

This chain connects TRBV6-1 to TRBJ2-1; D might be TRBD1 (6 bases). The CDR3 is 16 amino acids. Germline-derived CDR1 and CDR2 are MNHNS and SASEGT. V lost 1 base to trimming and J lost 2 bases, with 12 bases between them. The CDR3 DNA sequence: TGTGCCAGCAGTGAAGGTGGGGGCCATACCTACAATGAGCAGTTCTTC. It is translated as CASSEGGGHTYNEQFF.